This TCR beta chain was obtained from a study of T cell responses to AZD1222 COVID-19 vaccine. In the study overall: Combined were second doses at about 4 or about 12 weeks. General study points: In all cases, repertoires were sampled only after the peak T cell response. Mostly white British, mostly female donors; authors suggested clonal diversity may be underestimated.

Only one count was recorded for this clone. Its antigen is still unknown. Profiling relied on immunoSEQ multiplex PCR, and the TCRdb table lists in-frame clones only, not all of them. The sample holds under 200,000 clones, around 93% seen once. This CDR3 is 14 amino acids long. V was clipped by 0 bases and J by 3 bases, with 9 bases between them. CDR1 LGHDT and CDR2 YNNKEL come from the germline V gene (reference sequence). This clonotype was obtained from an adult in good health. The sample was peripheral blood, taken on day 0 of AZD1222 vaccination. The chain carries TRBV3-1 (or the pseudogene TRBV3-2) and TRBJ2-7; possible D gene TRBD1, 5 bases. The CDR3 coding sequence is TGTGCCAGCAGCCAAGATTGGGGCTACTACGAGCAGTACTTC. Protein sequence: CASSQDWGYYEQYF.